Included here is one T cell receptor beta chain sequence, with context. This sample is part of a study of blood T cell repertoires in COVID-19. Study details: Sites in the United States, Italy and Spain provided acute and convalescent COVID-19 samples.

Sequenced by immunoSEQ multiplex PCR; TCRdb stores in-frame clones only, minus some. The profile shows about 200,000 clones, about 86% of them singletons. The junction had 11 bases not matched to a gene; V was cut back by 3 bases and J by 5 bases. Germline CDR1 is MNHEY and CDR2 is SMNVEV (reference sequence). This CDR3 comprises 17 residues. Sequencing was performed on PBMCs or T cells enriched from blood (not recorded which). The TCR sequence derives from a woman aged 40 to 50 with acute COVID-19. This chain joins TRBV27 and TRBJ2-1, with TRBD2 matching 9 bases. The chain's CDR3 is CASSFFLAGMSNNEQFF. The CDR3 bases are TGTGCCAGCAGTTTTTTCCTAGCGGGGATGTCCAACAATGAGCAGTTCTTC.